The 10 T cell receptor beta chains reported below all come from one sample, sequenced in a study of CD8+ T cells in alopecia areata (dated 2018 in TCRdb). Preparation of the library involved the immunoSEQ multiplex PCR assay. RNA was extracted from all samples and reverse transcribed into cDNA, which served as template for TCR sequencing. TCRdb obtained this table from immuneACCESS and retained in-frame rearrangements with V and J assigned. These tables miss some clones; where compared with another copy, unresolved V genes account for less than half of the shortfall, and the remainder is unexplained. Listed for this sample are around 290,000 clones, none observed only a single time. More than 1% of the sample rests with the top ten. Pooled mouse cutaneous lymph node cells were stained for CD4, CD8alpha, NKG2D, NKG2ACE and other markers and were then sorted on a BD Influx. Sequencing input: CD4+ T cells sorted from a lymph node. These receptors were obtained from a C3H/HeJ mouse with alopecia areata. The MHC haplotype of this strain is H2-k.

A remark on this clone: Gene names are mouse gene names. The sequenced CDR3 bases are TGTGCCAGCGGTGACAACAGGGGC. As protein: CASGDNRG. The CDR3, in full, reads CASGDNRGDYTF. The genes are TRBV13-2 and TRBJ1-2; 7 nucleotides line up with TRBD1. The CDR3 extends 4 residues past the end of the read, so its final part is completed from the germline J gene. Germline V gives CDR1 NNHNN, CDR2 SYGAGS (reference sequence). The CDR3 covers 12 residues.

This clone was seen only a few times. The gene names here belong to mouse. Sequencing ends 4 residues short of the CDR3 end; the germline J gene provides the rest. The chain carries TRBV17 and TRBJ2-4; TRBD2 might be the D (7 bases). CDR1 is MNHDT and CDR2 is YYDKIL in the germline V gene. The CDR3 totals 13 residues. CDR3 amino acids: CASSARGANTLYF. The CDR3 bases that were read are TGTGCTAGCAGTGCCCGGGGGGCGAAC.

A note on this clone: Gene names refer to mouse genes. The CDR3 end falls 4 residues outside the read, so it is completed with the germline J gene. Other DNA sequences within the sample encode an identical CDR3. The chain is built from TRBV1 and TRBJ1-2, with a weak D call TRBD1 (5 bases). The CDR3 has 15 residues. V shed 0 bases and J shed 0 bases, with 8 bases lying between them. Germline V gene lookup returns CDR1 NSQYPW and CDR2 LRSPGD (reference sequence). The CDR3 loop reads CTCSAERGANSDYTF. The covered CDR3 bases are TGCACCTGCAGTGCAGAGAGGGGAGCAAACTCC.

This clone was picked up a small number of times. Gene names are the mouse ones. With the read ending 4 residues before the CDR3 end, the germline J gene is used to fill in that end. This specimen includes other DNA sequences encoding the same CDR3. The J gene is TRBJ2-5, the V gene TRBV13-3; 9 bases agree with TRBD2. CDR1 is NNHDY and CDR2 is SYVADS in the germline V gene. The length of the CDR3 is 14 residues. This CDR3 is CASSDRTGEDTQYF. The part of the CDR3 DNA that was read is TGTGCCAGCAGTGACCGGACTGGGGAAGAC.

This clone was recorded a few times. The listed genes are named as in mouse. The sequenced CDR3 bases are TGTGCCAGCAGTTTCACGGGACTGGGGGGTCTTAACCAAGAC. This codes for CASSFTGLGGLNQD. The full-length CDR3 reads as CASSFTGLGGLNQDTQYF. The V and J genes are TRBV14 and TRBJ2-5, with 12 bases that match TRBD2. With the read ending 4 residues before the CDR3 end, the germline J gene is used to fill in that end. Germline V CDR1 and CDR2: SGHDT, FRDEAV. J lost 0 bases, V lost 1 base, and 6 bases had no gene match. The CDR3 is made up of 18 amino acids.

This clone was found many times. Here the gene names and germline are mouse. The CDR3 extends 4 residues past the end of the read, so its final part is completed from the germline J gene. The sample has other DNA sequences that encode this CDR3 too. The genes are TRBV13-1 and TRBJ2-3, with 12 bases aligning to TRBD2. The CDR3 loop spans 16 amino acids. Germline loops: CDR1 NSHNY, CDR2 SYGAGN. Trimming at V came to 3 bases and at J to 0 bases, leaving 2 bases not matched to a gene. The sequenced CDR3 bases are TGTGCCAGCAGTGCGACTGGGGGGGCTAGTGCAGAA. Its translation is CASSATGGASAE. The whole CDR3 is CASSATGGASAETLYF.

Concerning this clone itself: Gene names denote mouse genes. The read finishes 4 residues shy of the CDR3 end, and the germline J gene is used to complete it. V usage is TRBV13-1 and J usage is TRBJ1-1; D not certain. The CDR3 extends over 13 amino acids. Looked up from germline, CDR1 is NSHNY and CDR2 is SYGAGN. Between the trimmed V and J ends, which lost 5 bases and 1 base, there was a span of 9 bases. Incomplete CDR3 DNA: TGTGCCAGCAGGAAAGACACGAACACA. The encoded protein is CASRKDTNT. The full CDR3 is CASRKDTNTEVFF.

Note on this clone: Here the gene names and germline are mouse. The read finishes 4 residues shy of the CDR3 end, and the germline J gene is used to complete it. This chain joins TRBV17 and TRBJ2-5, with D perhaps matching TRBD1 (6 bases). This CDR3 has 17 amino acids. CDR1 is MNHDT, CDR2 YYDKIL, per germline. The sequenced CDR3 bases are TGTGCTAGCAGTAGAGAGGGAGATGGGACAACCAAAGAC. It codes for CASSREGDGTTKD. The whole CDR3 protein is CASSREGDGTTKDTQYF.

Note on this clone: Germline and genes: mouse. The sequenced fragment ends 4 residues before the CDR3 boundary, so the rest is inferred from the germline J gene. This rearrangement joins TRBV1 to TRBJ2-5; 14 nucleotides line up with TRBD2. This CDR3 contains 17 residues. Germline V lookup: CDR1 NSQYPW, CDR2 LRSPGD (reference sequence). Trimming cost V 5 bases and J 3 bases; bases outside gene matches: 7. The CDR3 DNA, read in part, is TGCACCTGCAGTTCGGGACTGGGGGGGCCGGGTCAAGAC. This translates into CTCSSGLGGPGQD. The whole CDR3 protein is CTCSSGLGGPGQDTQYF.

This clone has only a few counts. The gene names here belong to mouse. The covered CDR3 bases are TGTGCCAGCAGTGGCAACAGGGGTCGCACCGGG. It yields the protein CASSGNRGRTG. The whole CDR3 region reads CASSGNRGRTGQLYF. The chain joins TRBV13-1 to TRBJ2-2, with 7 bases fitting TRBD1. The read ends 4 residues shy of where the CDR3 ends; the end is completed using the germline J gene. The CDR3 extends over 15 amino acids. V gave up 3 bases and J gave up 4 bases; unmatched junction bases: 6. Germline V gives CDR1 NSHNY, CDR2 SYGAGN.